The 31 T cell receptor beta chains given below trace back to one sample, sequenced in a study of CD8 T cells in Susac syndrome. Reverse transcription used about 0.45 to 1 ug RNA and random hexamers. Using its own MiXCR run on the immunoSEQ multiplex PCR reads, TCRdb lists one record per CDR3 protein. The sample has roughly 80,000 distinct CDR3 sequences, about 92% seen once. The specimen was CD4+ T cells from PBMCs. These receptors were obtained from a human donor with Susac syndrome.

The genes are TRBV19 and TRBJ1-5, with TRBD1 identical over 8 bases. The junction had 14 bases not matched to a gene; V was cut back by 8 bases and J by 8 bases. The CDR3 loop spans 15 amino acids. In germline, CDR1 is LNHDA, CDR2 SQIVND (reference sequence). As DNA, the CDR3 is TGTGCCAGTGAGGGGGGACAGGTGGCCAGGGAGCCCCAGCATTTT. This gives the protein CASEGGQVAREPQHF.

The chain couples TRBV6-6 to TRBJ2-1; 10 bases are a match to TRBD1. CDR1 is MNHNY and CDR2 is SVGAGI in the germline V gene (reference sequence). This CDR3 is 15 amino acids long. V was clipped by 6 bases and J by 7 bases; unmatched bases: 9. The CDR3 spells CASSRSPDRGNEQFF. In nucleotides, the CDR3 is TGTGCCAGCAGCCGCTCACCGGACAGGGGGAATGAGCAGTTCTTC.

This clonotype was detected a few times. This rearrangement joins TRBV30 to TRBJ2-7; TRBD1 matches 12 bases. The CDR3 is made up of 14 amino acids. V was clipped by 5 bases and J by 4 bases; unmatched bases: 6. The germline V gene has CDR1 GTSNPN and CDR2 SVGIG (reference sequence). In DNA form, the CDR3 reads TGTGCCTGGGACCGGGACAGGGGGCTGTACGAGCAGTACTTC. It codes for CAWDRDRGLYEQYF. The variable domain in full, with the rest retrieved from reference TRBV30 and TRBJ2-7, is SQTIHQWPATLVQPVGSPLSLECTVEGTSNPNLYWYRQAAGRGLQLLFYSVGIGQISSEVPQNLSASRPQDRQFILSSKKLLLSDSGFYLCAWDRDRGLYEQYFGPGTRLTVT.

The V and J genes are TRBV12-3 or TRBV12-4 and TRBJ2-5; tentative D call: TRBD1 (5 bases). Trimming shortened V by 2 bases and J by 2 bases, and 9 bases separated the two germline ends. The CDR3 spans 14 residues. CDR3 nucleotide sequence: TGTGCCAGCAGTTTAAGGGCAGGGCAAGAGACCCAGTACTTC. Translated, it gives CASSLRAGQETQYF.

CDR3 DNA sequence: TGTGCCTGGAGTGAAGACAGGCAATCCTACAATGAGCAGTTCTTC. This codes for CAWSEDRQSYNEQFF. The chain is built from TRBV30 and TRBJ2-1; perhaps TRBD1 as D (6 bases). Germline CDR1 reads GTSNPN; CDR2 reads SVGIG (reference sequence). The CDR3 length is 15 residues. V shed 1 base and J shed 1 base, with 11 bases lying between them. Full variable domain (rest looked up from reference TRBV30 and TRBJ2-1): SQTIHQWPATLVQPVGSPLSLECTVEGTSNPNLYWYRQAAGRGLQLLFYSVGIGQISSEVPQNLSASRPQDRQFILSSKKLLLSDSGFYLCAWSEDRQSYNEQFFGPGTRLTVL.

DNA for the CDR3: TGTGCCAGCAGTTTACCAGGTTCCTACTACGAGCAGTACTTC. Amino acids: CASSLPGSYYEQYF. V is TRBV12-3 or TRBV12-4 and J is TRBJ2-7; no reliable D call. The ends were cut back, 2 bases at V and 3 bases at J, with 11 bases in the middle. The CDR3 is 14 residues long.

This chain links TRBV27 with TRBJ2-7; D ambiguous. Per germline, CDR1 MNHEY and CDR2 SMNVEV (reference sequence). Trimming shortened V by 6 bases and J by 5 bases, and 11 bases separated the two germline ends. CDR3 length: 12 residues. The CDR3 sequence: CASRDRADEQYF. Written as DNA, the CDR3 is TGTGCCAGCAGGGACCGGGCCGACGAGCAGTACTTC.

This sequence joins TRBV21-1 and TRBJ2-1; the DNA was not compared with TRBD2, the D call given in the table. TRBV21-1 is listed as a pseudogene. The CDR3 has 15 residues. CDR3 loop: CASSPIGPPDYEQFF. CDR3 nucleotides: TGTGCCAGCAGCCCTATTGGGCCACCGGACTATGAGCAGTTCTTC.

This chain connects TRBV12-3 or TRBV12-4 to TRBJ2-2; 7 bases align to TRBD1. CDR3 length: 13 residues. Germline trimming cut 6 bases from V and 15 bases from J; bases unmatched to any gene: 13. The CDR3: CASRAFGTVRVFF. The CDR3 DNA reads TGTGCCAGCAGAGCATTCGGGACAGTAAGGGTGTTTTTT.

The chain links TRBV24-1 to TRBJ2-1, with 11 bases lining up with TRBD2. The CDR3 covers 16 residues. Per the germline V gene, CDR1 is KGHDR and CDR2 is SFDVKD. V was clipped by 3 bases and J by 9 bases; unmatched bases: 9. CDR3 DNA sequence: TGTGCCACCAGTGATCCTAGCGGGAGGCCCTTCGGTGAGCAGTTCTTC. It encodes CATSDPSGRPFGEQFF.

The gene calls are TRBV19 and TRBJ2-6, with 9 bases matching TRBD1. The CDR3 is 16 amino acids. After removal of 10 bases from V and 1 base from J, the junction contained 8 bases not matched to a gene. Germline V lookup: CDR1 LNHDA, CDR2 SQIVND (reference sequence). CDR3 protein: CATQDRGYSGANVLTF. CDR3 nucleotide sequence: TGTGCCACTCAGGACAGGGGTTATTCTGGGGCCAACGTCCTGACTTTC.

V and J are TRBV7-9 and TRBJ2-3; possibly TRBD2 for D (6 bases). Trimming took 1 base from V and 1 from J, leaving 9 bases between them. The germline CDR1 and CDR2 sequences are SEHNR and FQNEAQ (reference sequence). The CDR3 is 15 residues long. The CDR3 region is CASSLGSGRTDTQYF. In DNA, the CDR3 is TGTGCCAGCAGCTTAGGAAGCGGGCGCACAGATACGCAGTATTTT.

The chain is built from TRBV4-2 and TRBJ1-6; no definite D call. The CDR3 consists of 18 residues. Germline-derived CDR1 and CDR2 are LGHNA and YNFKEQ. V shed 0 bases and J shed 2 bases, with 14 bases lying between them. CDR3 DNA: TGTGCCAGCAGCCAAGATCGGTACAGCAAAACCTATAATTCACCCCTCCACTTT. Its protein product is CASSQDRYSKTYNSPLHF.

In its sample, this clonotype was seen once. CDR3 residues: CASSLAAKGTQYF. CDR3 DNA sequence: TGTGCCAGCAGCTTAGCAGCTAAAGGGACCCAGTACTTC. The chain uses TRBV7-2 and TRBJ2-5; no firm D call. The V end was cut by 0 bases, the J end by 7 bases, with 9 bases between. Per germline, CDR1 SGHTA and CDR2 FQGNSA. The CDR3 is 13 amino acids. The full variable domain, rest sourced from reference TRBV7-2 and TRBJ2-5, is GAGVSQSPSNKVTEKGKDVELRCDPISGHTALYWYRQSLGQGLEFLIYFQGNSAPDKSGLPSDRFSAERTGGSVSTLTIQRTQQEDSAVYLCASSLAAKGTQYFGPGTRLLVL.

The chain couples TRBV7-9 to TRBJ2-3, with D perhaps TRBD2 (6 bases). The CDR3 is 15 residues long. Trimming shortened V by 2 bases and J by 2 bases, and 11 bases separated the two germline ends. The germline gives CDR1 SEHNR, CDR2 FQNEAQ (reference sequence). CDR3 amino acids: CASSLRRGNTDTQYF. The CDR3 bases are TGTGCCAGCAGCTTAAGGAGGGGAAACACAGATACGCAGTATTTT.

A remark on this clonotype: At one boundary the junction diverges from the germline segment, which might be a read error. The genes are TRBV7-7 and TRBJ1-1; no clear D. The CDR3 is made up of 13 amino acids. CDR1 and CDR2 from the germline V gene are SSHAT and FNYEAQ (reference sequence). CDR3 amino acids: CASSLDFNTEAFF. The DNA of the CDR3 is TGTGCTAGCAGCCTGGACTTTAACACTGAAGCTTTCTTT.

V and J are TRBV27 and TRBJ2-2; D is unclear. CDR1 is MNHEY, CDR2 SMNVEV, per germline (reference sequence). V lost 6 bases and J lost 4, with 9 bases in between. This CDR3 region has 13 residues. CDR3 sequence reads: CASSPRATGELFF. The CDR3 DNA is TGTGCCAGCAGCCCTCGGGCCACCGGGGAGCTGTTTTTT.

The chain couples TRBV20-1 to TRBJ1-5; tentative D call: TRBD1 (5 bases). The CDR3 is made up of 15 amino acids. Germline V lookup: CDR1 DFQATT, CDR2 SNEGSKA (reference sequence). The V gene lost 4 bases and the J gene lost 0 bases, with 13 bases spanning the gap. The chain's CDR3 is CSANRQRNSNQPQHF. CDR3 DNA sequence: TGCAGTGCTAATCGACAGCGTAATAGCAATCAGCCCCAGCATTTT.

The rearrangement links TRBV29-1 to TRBJ2-5; 9 bases align to TRBD2. Unmatched junction bases numbered 5, after V lost 5 bases and J lost 4 bases. The CDR3 has 13 amino acids. Germline-derived CDR1 and CDR2 are SQVTM and ANQGSEA. CDR3 amino acids: CSVQAGGRETQYF. DNA for the CDR3: TGCAGCGTTCAAGCGGGAGGTCGAGAGACCCAGTACTTC.

The rearrangement links TRBV7-2 to TRBJ2-3, with D possibly matching TRBD2 (6 bases). V was pared by 1 base and J by 0 bases, with 8 bases between. The germline V gene encodes CDR1 SGHTA and CDR2 FQGNSA. The CDR3 covers 15 residues. DNA of the CDR3: TGTGCCAGCAGCTTAGGACTAGGGAGCACAGATACGCAGTATTTT. Translation gives CASSLGLGSTDTQYF. The whole variable domain, filled in from reference TRBV7-2 and TRBJ2-3, reads GAGVSQSPSNKVTEKGKDVELRCDPISGHTALYWYRQSLGQGLEFLIYFQGNSAPDKSGLPSDRFSAERTGGSVSTLTIQRTQQEDSAVYLCASSLGLGSTDTQYFGPGTRLTVL.

The V call is TRBV6-4, the J call TRBJ1-3, with unresolved D. The CDR3 contains 18 residues. Germline assignment: CDR1 MRHNA and CDR2 SNTAGT. Trimming took 3 bases from V and 2 from J, leaving 20 bases between them. In nucleotides, the CDR3 is TGTGCCAGCAGTGAGCGGCGAGGTACGGTCGGAGCTGGAAACACCATATATTTT. Translation: CASSERRGTVGAGNTIYF.

The genes are TRBV15 and TRBJ1-1, with D possibly being TRBD1 (5 bases). CDR1 is LNHNV and CDR2 is YYDKDF in the germline V gene (reference sequence). The V end was cut by 3 bases, the J end by 0 bases, with 11 bases between. The CDR3 covers 15 residues. This chain's CDR3 is CATSRPGLMNTEAFF. CDR3 bases: TGTGCCACCAGCAGGCCGGGACTGATGAACACTGAAGCTTTCTTT.

The chain recombines TRBV28 with TRBJ2-5; no clear D gene. CDR3 length: 17 amino acids. The germline V and J ends were trimmed by 6 bases and 3 bases, with 23 bases remaining between them. Germline CDR1 and CDR2: MDHEN and SYDVKM. In DNA form, the CDR3 reads TGTGCCAGCAGCCCTATTCACCCGGACGCGGCTAAAGAGACCCAGTACTTC. Residues: CASSPIHPDAAKETQYF.

The chain combines TRBV4-1 with TRBJ2-2; D may be TRBD1 or TRBD2 (5 bases each). Germline V gene lookup returns CDR1 MGHRA and CDR2 YSYEKL. This CDR3 is 15 amino acids long. V was trimmed by 8 bases and J by 3 bases, leaving 16 bases between them. The CDR3 coding sequence is TGCGCCAGCGGACGGGGCGGGTTGGACACCGGGGAGCTGTTTTTT. The encoded protein is CASGRGGLDTGELFF.

The rearrangement links TRBV27 to TRBJ2-3; 7 bases line up with TRBD1. CDR1 and CDR2 (germline): MNHEY, SMNVEV (reference sequence). V trimming: 5 bases; J trimming: 4 bases; junction bases outside the gene matches: 9. This CDR3 has 15 residues. The CDR3 DNA is TGTGCCAGCAGTCACAGGGGAAGGGCAGCAGATACGCAGTATTTT. It specifies CASSHRGRAADTQYF.

The chain carries TRBV20-1 and TRBJ2-3; tentative D call: TRBD2 (5 bases). CDR1 is DFQATT and CDR2 is SNEGSKA in the germline V gene (reference sequence). This CDR3 is built from 12 residues. The germline V and J ends were trimmed by 6 bases and 6 bases, with 13 bases remaining between them. In nucleotides, the CDR3 is TGCAGTGCCTTTCGGACTGGGGATACGCAGTATTTT. Encoded protein: CSAFRTGDTQYF.

This clonotype was seen more than once but under ten times. The chain couples TRBV6-5 to TRBJ2-7; maybe TRBD2 (5 bases). V shed 2 bases and J shed 0 bases, with 8 bases lying between them. This CDR3 region has 14 residues. Germline CDR1 MNHEY, CDR2 SVGAGI. CDR3: CASSYVGSSYEQYF. CDR3 bases: TGTGCCAGCAGTTACGTGGGGAGCTCCTACGAGCAGTACTTC.

This rearrangement joins TRBV5-1 to TRBJ2-7, with 10 bases matching TRBD1. V shed 4 bases and J 5 bases; nucleotides not matched to a gene: 9. This CDR3 contains 15 residues. Germline V lookup: CDR1 SGHRS, CDR2 YFSETQ. The CDR3 DNA reads TGCGCCAGCAGCCCCTGGAGGGACAGGGGCCACGAGCAGTACTTC. This codes for CASSPWRDRGHEQYF. The full variable domain, its missing parts supplied by reference TRBV5-1 and TRBJ2-7, is KAGVTQTPRYLIKTRGQQVTLSCSPISGHRSVSWYQQTPGQGLQFLFEYFSETQRNKGNFPGRFSGRQFSNSRSEMNVSTLELGDSALYLCASSPWRDRGHEQYFGPGTRLTVT.

The rearrangement links TRBV6-1 to TRBJ2-5, with 7 bases fitting TRBD2. CDR1 and CDR2 (germline): MNHNS, SASEGT. V was pared by 5 bases and J by 1 base, with 10 bases of the junction left unmatched. The CDR3 has 16 residues. DNA of the CDR3: TGTGCCAGCAGTCCCCCCGGGGGGACGATCCAAGAGACCCAGTACTTC. Residues: CASSPPGGTIQETQYF.

This sequence joins TRBV6-5 and TRBJ1-3, with a tentative D call TRBD1 (5 bases). Germline lookup yields CDR1 MNHEY and CDR2 SVGAGI. This CDR3 is 15 amino acids long. Trimming took 2 bases from V and 1 from J, leaving 9 bases between them. As DNA, the CDR3 is TGTGCCAGCAGTTACGGGGCGATATCTGGAAACACCATATATTTT. This codes for CASSYGAISGNTIYF.

This sequence joins TRBV11-2 and TRBJ2-1, with TRBD2 matching 14 bases. Germline lookup yields CDR1 SGHAT and CDR2 FQNNGV. V lost 0 bases, J lost 6 bases, and 1 base stayed unmatched. This CDR3 has 16 residues. CDR3 nucleotide sequence: TGTGCCAGCAGCTTAGATGGGACTAGCGGGAGCAATGAGCAGTTCTTC. This codes for CASSLDGTSGSNEQFF.